This T cell receptor beta chain is from a study of shared clonotypes between healthy human individuals. Across the study: For every donor, three CD4 naive, three CD4 memory, two CD8 naive and one CD8 memory plates were used.

Sequencing used immunoSEQ multiplex PCR; TCRdb keeps in-frame clones, though not all of them. The sample carries approximately 2.5 million clones, 90% to 95% recorded once. Study-wide points: It was the few donors that limited the genetic and exposure-history diversity represented. Four donors shared approximately 5% of their naive CD4 clonotypes.

Trimming at V came to 5 bases and at J to 4 bases, leaving 9 bases not matched to a gene. The CDR3 consists of 15 residues. Germline CDR1 and CDR2: LNHDA and SQIVND (reference sequence). As to this clone: Its matching antigen is unknown.

This receptor was obtained from a young man in good health. Some clones in this sample may be carry-over from other donors' samples. Sequencing was done on a sample of naive CD4+ T cells from PBMCs. Specified subset: CD45RA+ positively selected. J is TRBJ2-7 and V is TRBV19; 9 nucleotides align to TRBD2. This chain's CDR3 is CASSPGSGRSYEQYF. The CDR3 DNA reads as TGTGCCAGTAGTCCGGGTAGCGGGAGATCTTACGAGCAGTACTTC.